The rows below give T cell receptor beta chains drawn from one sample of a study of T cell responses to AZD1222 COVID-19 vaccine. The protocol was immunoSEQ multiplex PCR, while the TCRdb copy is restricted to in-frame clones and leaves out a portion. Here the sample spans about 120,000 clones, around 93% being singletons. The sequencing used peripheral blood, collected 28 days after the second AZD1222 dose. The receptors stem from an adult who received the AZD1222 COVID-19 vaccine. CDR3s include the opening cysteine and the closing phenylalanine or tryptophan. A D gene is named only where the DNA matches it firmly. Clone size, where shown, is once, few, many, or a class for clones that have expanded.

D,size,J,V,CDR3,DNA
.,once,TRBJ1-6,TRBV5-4,CASTSPNSPLHF,TGTGCCAGCACCTCCCCGAATTCACCCCTCCACTTT
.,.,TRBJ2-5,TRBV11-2,CASSSYTGIETQYF,TGTGCCAGCAGCAGCTACACAGGGATTGAGACCCAGTACTTC
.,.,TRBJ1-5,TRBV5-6,CASSLRGQPQHF,TGTGCCAGCAGCTTAAGGGGCCAGCCCCAGCATTTT
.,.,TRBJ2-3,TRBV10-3,CAITAGTDTQYF,TGTGCCATCACCGCGGGGACAGATACGCAGTATTTT
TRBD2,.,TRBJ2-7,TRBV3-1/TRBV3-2,CASSHRLAGGPNYEQYF,TGTGCCAGCAGCCATCGCCTAGCGGGAGGGCCTAACTACGAGCAGTACTTC
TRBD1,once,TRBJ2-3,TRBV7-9,CASSLVSGGPPGTDTQYF,TGTGCCAGCAGCTTAGTGTCAGGGGGACCCCCTGGCACAGATACGCAGTATTTT
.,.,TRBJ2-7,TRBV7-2,CASTRAGAYEQYF,TGTGCCAGCACCCGGGCGGGCGCTTACGAGCAGTACTTC
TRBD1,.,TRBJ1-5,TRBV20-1,CSASLKGGHQPQHF,TGCAGTGCTAGTCTAAAAGGGGGCCATCAGCCCCAGCATTTT
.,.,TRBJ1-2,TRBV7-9,CASKPGPSYGYTF,TGTGCCAGTAAGCCGGGACCATCCTATGGCTACACCTTC
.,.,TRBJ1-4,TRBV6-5,CASGSGGWEKLFF,TGTGCCAGCGGCAGCGGGGGTTGGGAAAAACTGTTTTTT
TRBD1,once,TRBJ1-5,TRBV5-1,CASSLELGGTGIDQPQHF,TGCGCCAGCAGCTTGGAGTTAGGTGGGACAGGGATAGATCAGCCCCAGCATTTT
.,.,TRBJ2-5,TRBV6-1,CASSELGVQETQYF,TGTGCCAGCAGTGAATTGGGGGTCCAAGAGACCCAGTACTTC
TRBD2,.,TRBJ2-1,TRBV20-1,CSAGDEAGSSYNEQFF,TGCAGTGCTGGTGATGAAGCGGGGAGCTCCTACAATGAGCAGTTCTTC
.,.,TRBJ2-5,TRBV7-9,CASSLAAGSQETQYF,TGTGCCAGCAGCTTAGCGGCCGGTTCCCAAGAGACCCAGTACTTC
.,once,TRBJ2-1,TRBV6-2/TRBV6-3,CASSQGGEQFF,TGTGCCAGCAGTCAGGGGGGGGAGCAGTTCTTC
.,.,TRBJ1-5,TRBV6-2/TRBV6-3,CASSDPVGSNQPQHF,TGTGCCAGCAGTGACCCTGTAGGGTCCAATCAGCCCCAGCATTTT
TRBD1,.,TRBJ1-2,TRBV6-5,CASSLGTGTGYTF,TGTGCCAGCAGCTTAGGGACAGGGACTGGCTACACCTTC